The 5 T cell receptor beta chains listed next were all sequenced from one sample in a study of blood T cell repertoires in COVID-19. Clones were read by immunoSEQ multiplex PCR, and TCRdb kept only the in-frame ones, dropping some. Here the sample spans about 280,000 clones, approximately 90% being singletons. The sequenced sample consisted of peripheral blood. These receptors originate from a woman aged 45-60 years who had recovered from COVID-19.

Only one count was recorded for this clone. The chain links TRBV6-5 to TRBJ2-5, with 7 nucleotides matching TRBD1. CDR3 length equals 15 residues. Per germline, CDR1 MNHEY and CDR2 SVGAGI. Losses at the gene ends were 6 bases for V and 4 bases for J; bases not matched to a gene: 11. CDR3 in DNA: TGTGCCAGCAGGGCCAACAGGGGACAATCAGAGACCCAGTACTTC. Encoded protein: CASRANRGQSETQYF.

This chain joins TRBV3-1 (or the pseudogene TRBV3-2) and TRBJ1-2, with 7 bases lining up with TRBD1. This CDR3 contains 17 residues. The V gene end was trimmed by 4 bases and the J gene end by 5 bases; junction bases not matched to a gene: 16. Germline CDR1 and CDR2: LGHDT and YNNKEL (reference sequence). The CDR3 sequence: CASSPTTGTSRRYGYTF. CDR3 DNA sequence: TGTGCCAGCAGCCCGACGACAGGGACGAGCAGGAGATATGGCTACACCTTC.

This sequence joins TRBV14 and TRBJ1-5; D call uncertain. The V gene lost 4 bases and the J gene lost 1 base, with 5 bases spanning the gap. The germline V gene encodes CDR1 SGHDN and CDR2 FVKESK. The CDR3 contains 13 residues. CDR3 in amino acids: CASSPGSNQPQHF. The CDR3 DNA follows: TGTGCCAGCAGCCCGGGAAGCAATCAGCCCCAGCATTTT.

The gene calls are TRBV4-3 and TRBJ1-5; D is unresolved. Trimming pared 1 base from V and 10 bases from J, leaving 14 bases between. There are 14 residues in the CDR3. The germline V gene encodes CDR1 LGHNA and CDR2 YSLEER. The CDR3 nucleotides read TGCGCCAGCAGCCAAGGCCGCGGGGTAGGCCCCCAGCATTTT. Its protein is CASSQGRGVGPQHF.

CDR3 sequence (DNA): TGTGCCAGCAGCCAAGAGAGATATCGGGGGTCAGGTCTACTCTATTATGGCTACACCTTC. Translation gives CASSQERYRGSGLLYYGYTF. V usage is TRBV3-1 (or the pseudogene TRBV3-2) and J usage is TRBJ1-2, with D perhaps matching TRBD1 (5 bases). The CDR3 is 20 residues long. CDR1 is LGHDT and CDR2 is YNNKEL in the germline V gene (reference sequence). V was trimmed by 0 bases and J by 5 bases, leaving 28 bases between them.